These 25 T cell receptor beta chains came from one sample sequenced in a study of CD8 T cells in Susac syndrome. After extraction with the RNeasy kit, about 0.5 to 1 ug of the RNA was reverse transcribed using random hexamers. TCRdb re-called the immunoSEQ multiplex PCR reads with MiXCR, one entry per CDR3 protein. The profile shows about 150,000 distinct CDR3 sequences, approximately 96% of them singletons. The sample comprised CD8+ T cells from PBMCs. These receptors all come from a human donor with multiple sclerosis.

This rearrangement joins TRBV29-1 to TRBJ2-5; a possible D gene is TRBD2 (6 bases). Per germline, CDR1 SQVTM and CDR2 ANQGSEA. The CDR3 consists of 14 residues. V shed 6 bases and J shed 7 bases, with 21 bases lying between them. The CDR3 nucleotides read TGCAGCGTCCTTGGGCTGGCCAAAGCGGGGACCCAGTACTTC. Its protein is CSVLGLAKAGTQYF.

The chain uses TRBV20-1 and TRBJ2-7; 14 nucleotides line up with TRBD2. The CDR3 sequence is 19 residues long. CDR1 DFQATT and CDR2 SNEGSKA come from the germline V gene (reference sequence). The V gene end was trimmed by 7 bases and the J gene end by 2 bases; junction bases not matched to a gene: 19. The CDR3: CSVSSGGLAGATFTYEQYF. The CDR3 DNA follows: TGCAGTGTCTCATCGGGGGGACTAGCGGGGGCTACGTTCACCTACGAGCAGTACTTC.

The sample holds one count of this clonotype. The chain carries TRBV13 and TRBJ2-5; weak D call: TRBD1 (5 bases). Germline CDR1 and CDR2: PRHDT and FYEKMQ (reference sequence). V dropped 5 bases and J dropped 0 bases, with 10 bases sitting between them. The CDR3 runs to 14 residues. CDR3 nucleotides: TGTGCCAGCAGCCGTAGACAGAACCAAGAGACCCAGTACTTC. Translating it yields CASSRRQNQETQYF.

The chain joins TRBV29-1 to TRBJ2-5, with TRBD1 matching over 7 bases. Germline V gene lookup returns CDR1 SQVTM and CDR2 ANQGSEA. This CDR3 region has 12 residues. J lost 5 bases, V lost 7 bases, and 7 bases had no gene match. The CDR3 DNA reads as TGCAGCGGTCACCTACAGGGGGAGACCCAGTACTTC. Translated, it gives CSGHLQGETQYF.

This chain links TRBV27 with TRBJ1-5; D not resolved. The CDR3 covers 16 residues. Germline CDR1 and CDR2: MNHEY and SMNVEV (reference sequence). Trimming removed 5 bases from V and 0 bases from J, with 14 bases in between. The CDR3 region is CASSPSAYNSNQPQHF. Here the CDR3 DNA reads TGTGCCAGCAGTCCAAGTGCATATAATAGCAATCAGCCCCAGCATTTT.

The chain employs TRBV2 and TRBJ1-2; the D is unclear. The V end lost 0 bases, the J end lost 2 bases, and 13 bases lay between the germline ends. Germline CDR1 SNHLY, CDR2 FYNNEI. This CDR3 has 16 residues. CDR3 amino acids: CASSEATDHANYGYTF. The CDR3 bases are TGTGCCAGCAGTGAAGCAACCGATCATGCCAACTATGGCTACACCTTC.

The V and J genes are TRBV27 and TRBJ2-7, with D perhaps assigned TRBD1 or TRBD2 (6 bases each). This CDR3 contains 13 residues. Trimming took 6 bases from V and 5 from J, leaving 14 bases between them. CDR1 and CDR2 (germline): MNHEY, SMNVEV (reference sequence). The DNA of the CDR3 is TGTGCCAGCAGCCGGGGGCGTGGGGACGAGCAGTACTTC. Amino acids: CASSRGRGDEQYF.

The CDR3 protein is CASSQRDIAKNIQYF. The DNA for the CDR3 is TGCGCCAGCAGCCAACGGGACATCGCCAAAAACATTCAGTACTTC. V usage is TRBV4-3 and J usage is TRBJ2-4; D possibly corresponds to TRBD1 (6 bases). The V end lost 2 bases, the J end lost 1 base, and 9 bases lay between the germline ends. This CDR3 comprises 15 residues. Per the germline V gene, CDR1 is LGHNA and CDR2 is YSLEER.

This clonotype came up once. The V and J genes are TRBV13 and TRBJ2-5, with a tentative D call TRBD2 (6 bases). The V end lost 4 bases, the J end lost 1 base, and 16 bases lay between the germline ends. This CDR3 contains 16 residues. Germline loops: CDR1 PRHDT, CDR2 FYEKMQ (reference sequence). DNA of the CDR3: TGTGCCAGCAGCTCAAGGCGCCGGGACTCCCAAGAGACCCAGTACTTC. This encodes CASSSRRRDSQETQYF.

This chain connects TRBV4-3 to TRBJ2-2, with D hard to call. CDR3 size: 15 residues. V was trimmed by 2 bases and J by 0 bases, leaving 7 bases between them. CDR1 is LGHNA, CDR2 YSLEER, per germline. DNA of the CDR3: TGCGCCAGCAGCCAATTTCTGTCGAACACCGGGGAGCTGTTTTTT. This sequence encodes CASSQFLSNTGELFF.

V gene TRBV30 combines with J gene TRBJ1-1, with D maybe TRBD1 (6 bases). The CDR3 totals 15 residues. The germline V gene has CDR1 GTSNPN and CDR2 SVGIG (reference sequence). V lost 5 bases and J 4 bases, leaving 20 bases between the germline ends. The CDR3 spells CAWENVRGMGTEAFF. CDR3 sequence (DNA): TGTGCCTGGGAGAACGTCAGGGGAATGGGCACTGAAGCTTTCTTT.

The chain has TRBV6-6 and TRBJ2-1; 9 bases map to TRBD1. The ends lost 2 bases at V and 4 bases at J; junction bases unmatched: 6. This CDR3 is built from 16 residues. Germline loops: CDR1 MNHNY, CDR2 SVGAGI (reference sequence). The CDR3 loop reads CASSYPRTGEYNEQFF. The CDR3 DNA follows: TGTGCCAGCAGTTACCCCAGGACAGGGGAGTACAATGAGCAGTTCTTC.

The rearrangement uses TRBV13 and TRBJ1-6, with TRBD1 identical over 8 bases. There are 14 residues in the CDR3. Per germline, CDR1 PRHDT and CDR2 FYEKMQ (reference sequence). V trimming: 9 bases; J trimming: 4 bases; junction bases outside the gene matches: 5. CDR3 sequence reads: CASSRTGYNSPLHF. The CDR3 nucleotides read TGTGCCAGTTCGAGGACAGGGTATAATTCACCCCTCCACTTT. The complete variable domain, with remaining parts taken from reference TRBV13 and TRBJ1-6, reads AAGVIQSPRHLIKEKRETATLKCYPIPRHDTVYWYQQGPGQDPQFLISFYEKMQSDKGSIPDRFSAQQFSDYHSELNMSSLELGDSALYFCASSRTGYNSPLHFGNGTRLTVT.

The J gene is TRBJ2-6, the V gene TRBV28; no definite D call. This CDR3 has 13 amino acids. Trimming removed 4 bases at V and 0 bases at J, with 1 base between. Germline V gives CDR1 MDHEN, CDR2 SYDVKM. In DNA form, the CDR3 reads TGTGCCAGCAGTTACTCTGGGGCCAACGTCCTGACTTTC. It encodes CASSYSGANVLTF. Full variable domain (remainder filled in from reference TRBV28 and TRBJ2-6): DVKVTQSSRYLVKRTGEKVFLECVQDMDHENMFWYRQDPGLGLRLIYFSYDVKMKEKGDIPEGYSVSREKKERFSLILESASTNQTSMYLCASSYSGANVLTFGAGSRLTVL.

This clonotype is a singleton in its sample. The chain carries TRBV29-1 and TRBJ2-1; 10 positions match TRBD2. Trimming cost V 5 bases and J 9 bases; bases outside gene matches: 10. The germline gives CDR1 SQVTM, CDR2 ANQGSEA. The CDR3 runs 14 residues. The CDR3 spells CSVPSGGAGSEQFF. The CDR3 nucleotides read TGCAGCGTTCCCAGCGGGGGGGCCGGTAGTGAGCAGTTCTTC.

The chain links TRBV29-1 to TRBJ2-7; either TRBD1 or TRBD2 may supply D (5 bases each). The CDR3 is 13 amino acids. V gave up 6 bases and J gave up 5 bases, with 17 bases separating them. From germline, CDR1 is SQVTM and CDR2 ANQGSEA. The CDR3 sequence is CSVFGGWGNEQYF. The CDR3, as DNA: TGCAGCGTCTTCGGAGGCTGGGGGAACGAGCAGTACTTC.

The chain couples TRBV30 to TRBJ2-1; D unresolved. Trimming removed 2 bases at V and 5 bases at J, with 10 bases between. The CDR3 is 13 residues long. The germline CDR1 and CDR2 sequences are GTSNPN and SVGIG (reference sequence). The CDR3 nucleotides read TGTGCCTGGAGTTGGAATCCGGACAATGAGCAGTTCTTC. This encodes CAWSWNPDNEQFF.

The chain links TRBV13 to TRBJ1-6, with D perhaps TRBD1 (5 bases). Germline V gene sequence: CDR1 PRHDT, CDR2 FYEKMQ (reference sequence). The CDR3 loop spans 14 amino acids. V lost 5 bases and J 7 bases, leaving 12 bases between the germline ends. CDR3 amino acids: CASSRGLGNSPLHF. CDR3 in DNA: TGTGCCAGCAGCCGGGGGTTGGGGAATTCACCCCTCCACTTT.

V usage is TRBV20-1 and J usage is TRBJ1-5; D gene unclear. The ends were cut back, 5 bases at V and 5 bases at J, with 13 bases in the middle. Germline CDR1 is DFQATT and CDR2 is SNEGSKA (reference sequence). The CDR3 spans 13 residues. In DNA form, the CDR3 reads TGCAGTGCTCCCGAGGTGCCCCATCAGCCCCAGCATTTT. It encodes CSAPEVPHQPQHF.

The gene calls are TRBV20-1 and TRBJ2-3; TRBD2 agrees at 16 bases. V lost 2 bases to trimming and J lost 4 bases; unmatched junction nucleotides: 12. The CDR3 sequence is 19 residues long. Germline-derived CDR1 and CDR2 are DFQATT and SNEGSKA (reference sequence). The CDR3 DNA sequence: TGCAGTGCTAGATGGGGGTTGTCGGGACTAGCGGGAGGGGCAGATACGCAGTATTTT. Translated: CSARWGLSGLAGGADTQYF.

The rearrangement joins TRBV3-1 to TRBJ1-3; no clear D gene. This CDR3 is 15 amino acids long. The germline V gene encodes CDR1 LGHDT and CDR2 YNNKEL (reference sequence). With 0 bases removed from V and 1 base from J, the gap between germline ends came to 7 bases. The CDR3 coding sequence is TGTGCCAGCAGCCAAGATCTTCGGTCTGGAAACACCATATATTTT. This sequence encodes CASSQDLRSGNTIYF.

This clonotype was seen a single time. The V call is TRBV6-5, the J call TRBJ2-5; D gene unclear. V shed 2 bases and J shed 9 bases, with 7 bases lying between them. CDR1 is MNHEY, CDR2 SVGAGI, per germline. CDR3 length equals 11 residues. In DNA, the CDR3 is TGTGCCAGCAGTTACGGTCTCGCCCAGTACTTC. Its protein product is CASSYGLAQYF.

This chain links TRBV20-1 with TRBJ2-1; the D is unclear. Deletions cut 3 bases from V and 0 bases from J, with 15 bases between. The CDR3 extends over 16 amino acids. The germline V gene encodes CDR1 DFQATT and CDR2 SNEGSKA (reference sequence). CDR3 protein: CSARSRVTSSYNEQFF. The CDR3 DNA is TGCAGTGCTAGGTCACGGGTCACTTCCTCCTACAATGAGCAGTTCTTC.

The V and J genes are TRBV30 and TRBJ1-4; TRBD1 might be the D (5 bases). Germline values: CDR1 GTSNPN, CDR2 SVGIG (reference sequence). The CDR3 consists of 14 residues. Trimming pared 3 bases from V and 8 bases from J, leaving 16 bases between. This CDR3 reads CAWRKSQGWEKLFF. CDR3 bases: TGTGCCTGGAGGAAAAGCCAGGGTTGGGAAAAACTGTTTTTT.

The rearrangement links TRBV9 to TRBJ2-3; D not resolved. The CDR3 consists of 15 residues. Per the germline V gene, CDR1 is SGDLS and CDR2 is YYNGEE. V lost 4 bases, J lost 0 bases, and 12 bases lay in between. The CDR3 reads CASSPELPSTDTQYF. The CDR3 nucleotides are TGTGCCAGCAGCCCTGAGTTGCCTAGCACAGATACGCAGTATTTT.